The 6 T cell receptor beta chains presented below share a single source sample, sequenced in a study of cytomegalovirus exposure and HLA in healthy donors. The PCR was carried out with 60 Vbeta primers and 13 Jbeta primers. This table comes from immunoSEQ multiplex PCR, and its TCRdb copy is limited to in-frame clones, with some not included. Altogether approximately 170,000 clones are present, roughly 67% being singletons, with the ten largest covering under 7%. What was sequenced was PBMCs. Receptors originate from a woman younger than 30 in good health and CMV-seropositive.

This chain connects TRBV4-2 to TRBJ2-7, with D perhaps matching TRBD2 (5 bases). Germline values: CDR1 LGHNA, CDR2 YNFKEQ. V was shortened by 1 base and J by 4 bases, with 5 bases between the two germline ends. CDR3 length equals 12 residues. The CDR3 DNA sequence: TGTGCCAGCAGCCAAGGAGGGTACGAGCAGTACTTC. It codes for CASSQGGYEQYF.

The J gene is TRBJ1-1, the V gene TRBV18, with TRBD1 identical over 9 bases. The CDR3 totals 15 residues. V shed 4 bases and J 7 bases; nucleotides not matched to a gene: 10. Germline V CDR1 and CDR2: KGHSH, LQKENI. Here the CDR3 reads CASSREGQGLIEAFF. The CDR3 region has the DNA TGTGCCAGCTCACGGGAGGGACAGGGCCTCATTGAAGCTTTCTTT.

The chain uses TRBV27 and TRBJ1-4; D gene ambiguous. The germline CDR1 and CDR2 sequences are MNHEY and SMNVEV (reference sequence). V lost 6 bases and J lost 4, with 12 bases in between. The CDR3 covers 14 residues. The CDR3 reads CASRVGYSNEKLFF. For the CDR3, the DNA is TGTGCCAGCAGGGTCGGGTATAGTAATGAAAAACTGTTTTTT.

This clone appeared a single time. The chain has TRBV20-1 and TRBJ1-3; possibly TRBD1 for D (6 bases). Trimming took off 4 bases at V and 7 bases at J, with 8 bases between the two ends. CDR3 length: 11 amino acids. Germline V gene lookup returns CDR1 DFQATT and CDR2 SNEGSKA (reference sequence). DNA for the CDR3: TGCAGTGCTAATACAGGGAACACCATATATTTT. It is translated as CSANTGNTIYF.

The chain links TRBV2 to TRBJ1-5, with 7 bases aligning to TRBD1. Trimming at V came to 6 bases and at J to 1 base, leaving 3 bases not matched to a gene. The CDR3 has 14 amino acids. CDR1 is SNHLY and CDR2 is FYNNEI in the germline V gene. CDR3 coding DNA: TGTGCCAGCAGCCGGGACAGAAGCAATCAGCCCCAGCATTTT. Residues: CASSRDRSNQPQHF.

V usage is TRBV7-9 and J usage is TRBJ2-2; 7 bases align to TRBD1. V lost 5 bases, J lost 4 bases, and 4 bases stayed unmatched. Germline V gene data show CDR1 as SEHNR and CDR2 as FQNEAQ (reference sequence). The CDR3 loop spans 14 amino acids. Here the CDR3 reads CASSRQGPTGELFF. The CDR3 DNA sequence: TGTGCCAGCAGCCGACAGGGACCCACCGGGGAGCTGTTTTTT.